This T cell receptor (beta chain) was identified in a study of human T cells and chemical hapten exposure. From the RACE reads, TCRdb called clonotypes with MiXCR, one entry per CDR3 protein. Of approximately 77,000 distinct CDR3 sequences listed, around 15% are singletons. Described time point: pre-sensitization, week 0. The treatment is: therapeutic diphenylcyclopropenone sensitization with weekly scalp DPC. Sample donors consisted of patients with alopecia, aged 18 to 70 years, who were suitable for DPC. The CDR3 totals 14 residues. The ends were cut back, 3 bases at V and 9 bases at J, with 12 bases in the middle. Germline assignment: CDR1 KGHSH and CDR2 LQKENI.

The sequencing here drew on whole blood, taken in connection with sensitization to the hapten diphenylcyclopropenone (DPC). The receptor was derived from a woman between 45 and 60 years old with alopecia areata. Some clones in this sample may be carry-over from other donors' samples. This chain uses TRBV18 with TRBJ1-6; D remains unclear. For the CDR3, the DNA is TGTGCCAGCTCACCGGCCCCTCAGGTTTCACCCCTCCACTTT. The encoded protein is CASSPAPQVSPLHF.